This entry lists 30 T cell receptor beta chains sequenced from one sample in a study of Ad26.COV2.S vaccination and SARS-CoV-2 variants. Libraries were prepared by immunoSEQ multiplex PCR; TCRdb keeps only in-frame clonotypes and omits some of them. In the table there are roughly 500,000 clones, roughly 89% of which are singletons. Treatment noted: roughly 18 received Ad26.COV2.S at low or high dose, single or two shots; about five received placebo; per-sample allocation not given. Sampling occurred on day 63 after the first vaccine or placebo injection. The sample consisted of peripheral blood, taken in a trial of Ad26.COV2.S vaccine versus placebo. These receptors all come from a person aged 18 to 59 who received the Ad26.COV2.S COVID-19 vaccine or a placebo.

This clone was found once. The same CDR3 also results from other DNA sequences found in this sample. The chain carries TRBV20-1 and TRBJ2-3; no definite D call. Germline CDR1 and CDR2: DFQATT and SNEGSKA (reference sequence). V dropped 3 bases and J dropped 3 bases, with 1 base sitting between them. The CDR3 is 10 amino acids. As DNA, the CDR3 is TGCAGTGCTAGTACAGATACGCAGTATTTT. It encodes CSASTDTQYF.

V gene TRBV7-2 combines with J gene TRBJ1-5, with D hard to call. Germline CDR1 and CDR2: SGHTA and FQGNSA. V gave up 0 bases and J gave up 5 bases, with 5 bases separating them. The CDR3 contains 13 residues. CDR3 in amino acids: CASSLAWYQPQHF. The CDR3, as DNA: TGTGCCAGCAGCTTAGCGTGGTATCAGCCCCAGCATTTT.

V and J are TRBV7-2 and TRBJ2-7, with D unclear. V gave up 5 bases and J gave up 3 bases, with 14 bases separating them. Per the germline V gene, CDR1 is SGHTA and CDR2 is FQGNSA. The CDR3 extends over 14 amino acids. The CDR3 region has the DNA TGTGCCAGCAGCCGCCTTAGGAACATCTACGAGCAGTACGTC. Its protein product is CASSRLRNIYEQYV.

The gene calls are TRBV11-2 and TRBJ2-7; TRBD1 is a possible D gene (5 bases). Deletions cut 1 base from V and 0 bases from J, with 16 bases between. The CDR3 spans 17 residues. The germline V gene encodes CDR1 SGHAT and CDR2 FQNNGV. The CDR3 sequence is CASSLGLTWGTSYEQYF. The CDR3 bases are TGTGCCAGCAGCTTAGGACTCACGTGGGGCACCTCCTACGAGCAGTACTTC.

The DNA for the CDR3 is TGTGCCAGCAGCCTCTACTCCCGGGGAACGGCCGGGGAGCTGTTTTTT. Its protein is CASSLYSRGTAGELFF. The V gene is TRBV7-2, the J gene TRBJ2-2, with D tentatively TRBD2 (5 bases). The CDR3 consists of 16 residues. Trimming stripped 5 bases from V and 6 bases from J, with 19 bases between. Germline lookup yields CDR1 SGHTA and CDR2 FQGNSA.

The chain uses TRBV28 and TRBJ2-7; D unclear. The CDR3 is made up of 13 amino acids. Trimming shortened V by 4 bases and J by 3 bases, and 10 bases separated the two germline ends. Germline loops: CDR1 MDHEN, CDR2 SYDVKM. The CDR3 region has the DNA TGTGCCAGCAGTTGGGCTTCTTACTACGAGCAGTACTTC. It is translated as CASSWASYYEQYF.

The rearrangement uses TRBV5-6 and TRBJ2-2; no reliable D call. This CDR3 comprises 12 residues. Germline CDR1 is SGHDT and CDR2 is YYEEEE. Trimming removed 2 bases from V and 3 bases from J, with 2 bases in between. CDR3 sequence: CASSFHTGELFF. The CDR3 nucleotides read TGTGCCAGCAGCTTTCACACCGGGGAGCTGTTTTTT.

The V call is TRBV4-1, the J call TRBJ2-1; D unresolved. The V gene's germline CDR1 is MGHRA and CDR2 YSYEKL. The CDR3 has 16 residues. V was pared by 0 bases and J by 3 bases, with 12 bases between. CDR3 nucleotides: TGCGCCAGCAGCCAAGATTTGCCTCTTCTCTACAATGAGCAGTTCTTC. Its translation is CASSQDLPLLYNEQFF.

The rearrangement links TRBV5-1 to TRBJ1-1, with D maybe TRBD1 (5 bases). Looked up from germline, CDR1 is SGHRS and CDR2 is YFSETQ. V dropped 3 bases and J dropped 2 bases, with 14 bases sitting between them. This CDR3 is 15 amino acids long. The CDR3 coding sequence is TGCGCCAGCAGCTCGCCGGGACGACCAAACACTGAAGCTTTCTTT. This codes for CASSSPGRPNTEAFF.

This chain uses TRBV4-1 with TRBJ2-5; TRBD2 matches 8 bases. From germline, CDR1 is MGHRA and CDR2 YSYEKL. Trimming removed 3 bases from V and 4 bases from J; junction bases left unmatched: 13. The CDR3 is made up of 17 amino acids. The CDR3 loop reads CASSQRGAGRGGETQYF. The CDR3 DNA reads TGCGCCAGCAGCCAGAGGGGGGCCGGGAGGGGTGGAGAGACCCAGTACTTC.

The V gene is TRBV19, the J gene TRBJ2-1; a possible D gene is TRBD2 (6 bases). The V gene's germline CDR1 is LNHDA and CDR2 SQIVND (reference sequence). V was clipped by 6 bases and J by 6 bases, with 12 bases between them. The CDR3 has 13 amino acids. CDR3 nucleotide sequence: TGTGCCAGTAGCGGGACTTCAAGCAATGAGCAGTTCTTC. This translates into CASSGTSSNEQFF.

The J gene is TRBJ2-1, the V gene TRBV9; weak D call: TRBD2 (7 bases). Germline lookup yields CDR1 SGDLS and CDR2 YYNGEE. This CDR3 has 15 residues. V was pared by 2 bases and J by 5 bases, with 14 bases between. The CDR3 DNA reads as TGTGCCAGCAGCGTTCGCGGGGGCCGAGACAATGAGCAGTTCTTC. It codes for CASSVRGGRDNEQFF.

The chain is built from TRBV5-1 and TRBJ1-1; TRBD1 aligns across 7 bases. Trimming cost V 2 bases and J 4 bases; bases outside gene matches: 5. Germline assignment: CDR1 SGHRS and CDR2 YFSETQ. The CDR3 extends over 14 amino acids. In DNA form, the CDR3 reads TGCGCCAGCAGCTTCACAGGGGATACCACTGAAGCTTTCTTT. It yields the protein CASSFTGDTTEAFF.

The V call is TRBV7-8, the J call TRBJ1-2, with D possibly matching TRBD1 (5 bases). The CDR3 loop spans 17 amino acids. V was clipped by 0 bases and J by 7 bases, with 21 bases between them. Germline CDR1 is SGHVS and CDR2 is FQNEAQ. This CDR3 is CASSLALIGGLFPGYTF. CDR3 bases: TGTGCCAGCAGCTTAGCGCTTATTGGGGGTTTGTTCCCTGGCTACACCTTC.

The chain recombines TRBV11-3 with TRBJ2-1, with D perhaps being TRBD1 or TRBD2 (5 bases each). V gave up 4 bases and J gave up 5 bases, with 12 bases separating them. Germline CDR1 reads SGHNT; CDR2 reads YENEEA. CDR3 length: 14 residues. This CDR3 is CASSSGTEDNEQFF. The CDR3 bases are TGTGCCAGCAGCTCGGGGACGGAAGACAATGAGCAGTTCTTC. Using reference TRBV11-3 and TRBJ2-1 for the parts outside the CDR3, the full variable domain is EAGVVQSPRYKIIEKKQPVAFWCNPISGHNTLYWYLQNLGQGPELLIRYENEEAVDDSQLPKDRFSAERLKGVDSTLKIQPAELGDSAVYLCASSSGTEDNEQFFGPGTRLTVL.

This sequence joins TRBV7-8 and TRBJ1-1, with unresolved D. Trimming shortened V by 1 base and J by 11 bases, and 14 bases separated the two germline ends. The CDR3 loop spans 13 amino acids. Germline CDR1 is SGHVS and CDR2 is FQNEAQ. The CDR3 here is CASSLVSAARAFF. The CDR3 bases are TGTGCCAGCAGCTTAGTTTCGGCAGCACGTGCTTTCTTT.

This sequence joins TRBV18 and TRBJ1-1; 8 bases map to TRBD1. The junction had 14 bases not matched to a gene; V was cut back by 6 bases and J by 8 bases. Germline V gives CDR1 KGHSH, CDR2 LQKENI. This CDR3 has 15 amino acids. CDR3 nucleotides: TGTGCCAGCTCTCCTCAACAGGGGGTGGGTCAGGAAGCTTTCTTT. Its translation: CASSPQQGVGQEAFF. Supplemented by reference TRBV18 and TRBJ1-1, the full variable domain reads NAGVMQNPRHLVRRRGQEARLRCSPMKGHSHVYWYRQLPEEGLKFMVYLQKENIIDESGMPKERFSAEFPKEGPSILRIQQVVRGDSAAYFCASSPQQGVGQEAFFGQGTRLTVV.

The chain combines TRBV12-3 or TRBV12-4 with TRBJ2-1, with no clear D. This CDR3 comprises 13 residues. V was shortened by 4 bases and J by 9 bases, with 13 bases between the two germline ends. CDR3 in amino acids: CASSYIVVGEQFF. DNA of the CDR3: TGTGCCAGCAGTTATATCGTCGTCGGTGAGCAGTTCTTC.

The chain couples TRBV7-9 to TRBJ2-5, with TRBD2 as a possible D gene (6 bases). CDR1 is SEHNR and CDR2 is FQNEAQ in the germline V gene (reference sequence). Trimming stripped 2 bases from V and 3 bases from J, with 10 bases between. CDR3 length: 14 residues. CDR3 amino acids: CASSLRGGKETQYF. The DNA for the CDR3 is TGTGCCAGCAGCTTACGGGGAGGCAAAGAGACCCAGTACTTC.

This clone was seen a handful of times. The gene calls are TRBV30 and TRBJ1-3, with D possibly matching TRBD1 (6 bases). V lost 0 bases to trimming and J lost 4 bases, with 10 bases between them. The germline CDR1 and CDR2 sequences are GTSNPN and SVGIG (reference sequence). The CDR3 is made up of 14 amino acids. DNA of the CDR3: TGTGCCTGGAGTGTAGGGGGGCTCGGAAACACCATATATTTT. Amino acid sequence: CAWSVGGLGNTIYF.

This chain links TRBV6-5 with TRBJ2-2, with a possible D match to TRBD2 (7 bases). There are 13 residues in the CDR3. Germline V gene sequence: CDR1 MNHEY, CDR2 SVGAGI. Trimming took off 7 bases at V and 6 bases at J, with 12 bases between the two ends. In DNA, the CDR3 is TGTGCCAGCAAGGGGGGGGTCCCCGGGGAGCTGTTTTTT. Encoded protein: CASKGGVPGELFF.

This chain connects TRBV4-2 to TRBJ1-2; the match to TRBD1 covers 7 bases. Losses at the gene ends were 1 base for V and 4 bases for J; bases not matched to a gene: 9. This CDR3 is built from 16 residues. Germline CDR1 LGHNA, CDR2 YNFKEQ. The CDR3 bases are TGTGCCAGCAGCCAAGCCGGCCAGGGGGGGACCTATGGCTACACCTTC. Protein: CASSQAGQGGTYGYTF.

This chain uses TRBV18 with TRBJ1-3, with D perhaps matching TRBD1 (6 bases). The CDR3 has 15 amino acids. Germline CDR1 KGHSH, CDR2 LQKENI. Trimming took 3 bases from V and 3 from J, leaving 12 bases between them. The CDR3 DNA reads TGTGCCAGCTCACCTTTGACAGGCAGTGGAAACACCATATATTTT. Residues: CASSPLTGSGNTIYF. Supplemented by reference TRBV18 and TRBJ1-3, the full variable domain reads NAGVMQNPRHLVRRRGQEARLRCSPMKGHSHVYWYRQLPEEGLKFMVYLQKENIIDESGMPKERFSAEFPKEGPSILRIQQVVRGDSAAYFCASSPLTGSGNTIYFGEGSWLTVV.

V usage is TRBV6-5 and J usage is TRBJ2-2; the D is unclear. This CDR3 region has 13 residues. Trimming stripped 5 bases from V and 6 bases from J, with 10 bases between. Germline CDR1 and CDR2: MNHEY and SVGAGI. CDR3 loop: CASSPLGAGELFF. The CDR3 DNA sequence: TGTGCCAGCAGTCCACTGGGTGCCGGGGAGCTGTTTTTT.

CDR3 region: CASSTTGTGYRGYTF. For the CDR3, the DNA is TGCGCCAGCAGCACCACCGGGACAGGGTATCGTGGCTACACCTTC. V and J are TRBV5-1 and TRBJ1-2; 9 bases are a match to TRBD1. The CDR3 runs 15 residues. Germline V gene data show CDR1 as SGHRS and CDR2 as YFSETQ. V dropped 4 bases and J dropped 7; count of bases not matched to a gene: 11.

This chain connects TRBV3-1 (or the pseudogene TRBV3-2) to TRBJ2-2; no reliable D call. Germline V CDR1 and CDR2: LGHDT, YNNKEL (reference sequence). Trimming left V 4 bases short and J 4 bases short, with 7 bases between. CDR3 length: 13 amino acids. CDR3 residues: CASSRQFTGELFF. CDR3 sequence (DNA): TGTGCCAGCAGCCGCCAGTTCACCGGGGAGCTGTTTTTT.

The CDR3, as DNA: TGCGCCAGCAGCTGGAGGGCGGCCCAAGAGACCCAGTACTTC. It codes for CASSWRAAQETQYF. This chain connects TRBV5-1 to TRBJ2-5; weak D call: TRBD2 (6 bases). CDR3 length: 14 amino acids. The germline CDR1 and CDR2 sequences are SGHRS and YFSETQ. V lost 3 bases and J lost 1, with 10 bases in between.

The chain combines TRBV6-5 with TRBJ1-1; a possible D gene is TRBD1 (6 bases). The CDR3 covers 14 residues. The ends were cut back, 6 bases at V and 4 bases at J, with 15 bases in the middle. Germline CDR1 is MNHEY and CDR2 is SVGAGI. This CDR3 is CASSRPQGSTEAFF. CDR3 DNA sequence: TGTGCCAGCAGCCGACCTCAGGGGTCCACTGAAGCTTTCTTT.

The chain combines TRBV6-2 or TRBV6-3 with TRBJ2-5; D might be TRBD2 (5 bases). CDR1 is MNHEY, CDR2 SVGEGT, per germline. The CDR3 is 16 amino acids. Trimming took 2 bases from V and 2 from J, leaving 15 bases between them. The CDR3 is CASSYPWKPGQETQYF. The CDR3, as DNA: TGTGCCAGCAGTTACCCCTGGAAGCCGGGGCAAGAGACCCAGTACTTC.

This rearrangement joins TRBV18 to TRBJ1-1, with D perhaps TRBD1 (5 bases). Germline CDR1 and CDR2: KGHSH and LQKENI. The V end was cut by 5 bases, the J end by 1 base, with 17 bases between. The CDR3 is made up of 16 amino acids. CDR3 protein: CASSKRGAGRNTEAFF. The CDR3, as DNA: TGTGCCAGCTCAAAAAGGGGTGCAGGGCGGAACACTGAAGCTTTCTTT.